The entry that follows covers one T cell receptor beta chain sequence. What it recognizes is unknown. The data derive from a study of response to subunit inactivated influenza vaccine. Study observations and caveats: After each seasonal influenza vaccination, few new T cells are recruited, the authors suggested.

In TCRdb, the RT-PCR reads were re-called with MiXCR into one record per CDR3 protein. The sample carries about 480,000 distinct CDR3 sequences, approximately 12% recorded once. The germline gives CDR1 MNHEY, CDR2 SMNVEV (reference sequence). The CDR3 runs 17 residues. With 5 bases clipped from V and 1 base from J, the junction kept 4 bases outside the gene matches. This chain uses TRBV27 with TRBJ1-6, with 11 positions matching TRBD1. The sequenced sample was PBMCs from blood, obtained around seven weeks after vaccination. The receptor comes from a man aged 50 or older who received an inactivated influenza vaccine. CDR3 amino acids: CASSPGTGGSYNSPLHF. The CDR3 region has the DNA TGTGCCAGCAGTCCGGGGACAGGGGGTTCCTATAATTCACCCCTCCACTTT.